This T cell receptor beta chain was observed in a study of cytomegalovirus exposure and HLA in healthy donors (dated by TCRdb to the late 2010s). A note on the overall study: An earlier analysis of approximately 590 of the donors reported 250 to 350 Gb of sequence data and 117 million unique TCR beta sequences from 150 million to 200 million T cells. An early release covering roughly 640 HLA-typed donors comprised approximately 300 gigabases of sequencing data and 85 million or so unique TCR sequences. Of the roughly 400 genotyped donors, 65% to 90% fell in the genetic ancestry cluster associated with self-reported Caucasian donors. The aim of the study was to test whether cataloging public T cell receptors could identify signatures of past pathogen exposure. Using immunosequencing, the study profiled T cell repertoires from 640 or so subjects and related those repertoires to cytomegalovirus serostatus. In addition to the first cohort of about 650 subjects, a separate validation cohort of 120 different subjects was used. The study combined high-throughput TCR immunosequencing, statistical association of individual TCRs with disease status, and machine learning to predict cytomegalovirus infection status. To study patterns of TCR occurrence, a later analysis re-analyzed previously published TCR beta repertoires from 700 or so donors and added high-resolution HLA genotyping. Rather than drawing on any new phenotypic data, the later analysis identified candidate immune exposures from TCR beta sequences and the way those sequences occurred across donors. In an earlier analysis of around 540 of the donors, high-throughput TCR beta sequencing was used to judge whether each TCR beta V gene segment behaved as functional or pseudogenic. Alongside the repertoire data, information on donor age, sex, ethnicity and CMV serostatus was compiled. In a later genetic analysis, genome-wide SNP genotypes for about 65% of the 666 donors were used, and that subset was treated as a discovery cohort. All discovery cohort repertoires had been generated using a single sequencing platform. HLA typing included class I and class II loci at four-digit resolution. The number of typed donors differed by locus: roughly 629-630 for A, B, C, DRB1 and DQB1; some 500 for DQA1; around 610 for DPA1; and 400 to 480 for DPB1. A handful of DR-DQ haplotypes were handled as single units for association and clustering because linkage in the cohort was strong. Among a few hundred genotyped donors of the cohort, an average of roughly 240,000 unique TCR beta nucleotide sequences were sequenced per donor, around a sixth of them non-productive. General study outcomes and caveats: A further reported finding was that TCR beta sequences accurately predicted the HLA-A and HLA-B alleles for most subjects in the first cohort. Assigning TCR associations to individual alleles was difficult when HLA alleles, especially DR and DQ, strongly co-occurred. A cluster of highly shared sequence variants was judged likely to represent a technical artifact of the sequencing pipeline. According to a later analysis, parvovirus B19, influenza, CMV and Epstein-Barr virus appeared linked to several top co-occurrence clusters. In a later analysis, TCR association rates were found to vary across HLA loci, with the most associated TCRs seen for DRB1 alleles and the fewest for HLA-C alleles. In both the original and validation cohorts, the classifier was reported to diagnose cytomegalovirus status with high specificity and sensitivity. The cohort was sequenced for TCR beta chains only, and without alpha or paired-chain data the features that could be detected were limited. A few of the identified cytomegalovirus-associated TCR beta chains were confirmed in vitro to be specific for cytomegalovirus antigens. At a false discovery rate of 0.05, a later analysis linked approximately 18,000 TCR beta sequences to specific HLA alleles. Because HLA typing was missing for some donors at each locus, association tests included only the typed subset. Some IMGT-functional V segments, including TRBV6-2 and TRBV6-3, could not be distinguished by the 87-base-pair reads and were therefore excluded. The study gave a list of 150 to 200 TCR beta chains associated with cytomegalovirus. In a later genetic analysis, a missense DCLRE1C variant was associated with V-gene and J-gene trimming of TCR beta chains, and the association was replicated in an independent cohort. Because counts were too low, about 18 rarely observed V segments, including chromosome 9 orphons, were excluded from the earlier analysis of some 540 of the donors. In an earlier analysis of roughly 500 of the donors, most TCR beta V segments appeared in productive rearrangements about 90% or about 30% of the time, broadly matching IMGT annotations. CMV serostatus was the only immune exposure information available for the cohort. Roughly uniform sequencing depth across donors was assumed in presence/absence analyses, although this assumption may not hold. According to a later genetic analysis, donors in an Asian-associated ancestry cluster had fewer N-insertions in productive TCRs than the approximately 630-donor mean. The authors suggested that the approach could potentially be generalized to other disease states and immunological phenotypes. Linkage disequilibrium might explain the correlated functional status among segregating V segments, but an unknown experimental factor could not be ruled out. According to a later analysis, most CMV-associated TCR beta chains appeared to be HLA-restricted, and the HLA associations seemed to be driven largely by CMV exposure. While some public TCRs were present in many individuals, most TCR sequences turned up only very rarely across donors. A later analysis found that HLA-associated TCR beta chains were more clonally expanded and had lower generation probabilities than equally common non-associated chains.

Library method: the immunoSEQ multiplex PCR assay. For the multiplex PCR, a mixture combining 60 forward primers for TCR Vbeta segments and 13 reverse primers for TCR Jbeta segments was used. Amplification of the CDR3 region of rearranged TCR beta genes was performed with a multiplex PCR assay on genomic DNA. The amplified TCR beta libraries were sequenced on the Illumina HiSeq System as 87-base-pair reads. In the paper's pipeline: Across the roughly 700 repertoires, a later analysis counted roughly 84 million unique TCR beta chains, approximately 10 million of which were shared by at least two donors. Raw reads were error-corrected and collapsed into unique sequences by a nearest-neighbor algorithm in which closely related sequences were merged to remove PCR and sequencing errors. V, D and J gene segments were assigned by aligning CDR3 sequences to IMGT reference sequences. For a sequence to be retained, at least a six-nucleotide match to both a V gene segment and a J gene segment was required. A rearrangement counted as productive if the CDR3 had no stop codons and remained in frame with V and J, and every other rearrangement counted as non-productive. CDR3 was defined according to IMGT convention as the region running from the second conserved V-encoded cysteine to the conserved J-encoded phenylalanine. Sequences without an unambiguous match to a single V gene segment were excluded from the earlier analysis of a few hundred of the donors. An earlier analysis of a few hundred of the donors called V segments functional above 56.7% productive rearrangements and segregating when the between-donor standard deviation exceeded 5%. To diagnose cytomegalovirus status from the catalog of TCR beta chain sequences, a statistical classification framework was built. A later analysis assigned V and J genes by comparing TCR nucleotide sequences with IMGT/GENE-DB human TR gene sequences. The TCRdist pipeline was used in a later analysis to assign CDR3 sequences and most-parsimonious VDJ recombination scenarios. In a later analysis, each TCR beta chain was defined by its CDR3 amino acid sequence together with its V-gene family, and reads without a unique V-gene family were excluded. To address suspected cross-contamination and a sequencing artifact, a later analysis removed roughly 580 highly shared, low-generation-probability nucleotide sequences. In a later analysis, a clonal expansion index for each public chain was calculated from normalized within-repertoire ranks of inferred template counts. Generation probabilities in a later analysis came from a VDJ recombination model fitted to out-of-frame rearrangements, and those results were checked against IGoR. In a later analysis, TCR-TCR, TCR-HLA and TCR-CMV co-occurrence was scored with hypergeometric tests, and a repertoire-size bias correction was applied to TCR pairs. A later analysis estimated false discovery rates by permuting HLA or CMV assignments 20 times. In a later analysis, co-occurring TCRs were grouped using DBSCAN, with TCRdist sequence similarity added in when clustering inside HLA-allele-positive subsets. For co-occurrence clustering, repertoires with fewer than 30,000 or more than 120,000 public chains were excluded, along with four or five repertoires with anomalous nucleotide sharing. TCRdb retrieved this table from immuneACCESS and kept in-frame rearrangements only. Not all clones are present; in checked studies, unresolved V genes account for under half, and no reason is known for the remainder. V and J calls and clone size follow that table, whereas D and trimming were derived from the DNA. Here the sample has about 140,000 clones; roughly four fifths occur a single time. The ten largest clones take up approximately 1.8% of the sample.

V is reduced by 0 bases and J by 7 bases, leaving a spacing of 7 bases between them. Inclusive of the bounding cysteine and phenylalanine, the CDR3 is 12 residues long. The retained sequence is limited to the CDR3, 36 bases, with the frame set at the first base. Sequences SGHNT (CDR1) and YYREEE (CDR2) are obtained from the germline V gene (reference sequence). Concerning this clone: The specificity of this receptor is unknown. Base qualities are missing; no much larger clone stands one base away.

The cohort consisted of 666 healthy bone marrow donors. At the time of sampling, all cohort members were nominally healthy, though unrecorded immune exposures were likely present. The donor was CMV seropositive and belonged to the group of 250 to 350 seropositive cohort members. Each donor provided a peripheral blood sample, and peripheral blood mononuclear cells were used for TCR beta sequencing. The Qiagen DNeasy Blood Extraction Kit was used to extract genomic DNA from the blood cell samples. Recombination joined TRBV5-4 with TRBJ1-2; no D gene can be assigned with confidence. The material sequenced was PBMCs. This TCR derives from a female donor in good health and CMV-seropositive. Read as DNA, the sequence is TGTGCCAGCAGCTTGGAATTCTCTGGCTACACCTTC. This codes for CASSLEFSGYTF. Beyond the CDR3, the reference TRBV5-4 and TRBJ1-2 genes provide the residues; the full variable domain reads: ETGVTQSPTHLIKTRGQQVTLRCSSQSGHNTVSWYQQALGQGPQFIFQYYREEENGRGNFPPRFSGLQFPNYSSELNVNALELDDSALYLCASSLEFSGYTFGSGTRLTVV.